This entry lists 23 T cell receptor beta chains sequenced from one sample in a study of blood T cell repertoires in COVID-19. Repertoires were generated with immunoSEQ multiplex PCR, while TCRdb's copy carries only in-frame clones and drops some. The data show more than 300,000 clones, around 86% seen once. Source material: PBMCs or T cells enriched from blood (not recorded which). The receptor set was obtained from a woman between 50 and 59 years old who had recovered from COVID-19.

The V and J genes are TRBV5-1 and TRBJ1-6; D unresolved. CDR3 length equals 14 residues. Deletions cut 5 bases from V and 5 bases from J, with 11 bases between. Germline CDR1 and CDR2: SGHRS and YFSETQ. The CDR3 region is CASRLDADNSPLHF. The CDR3 nucleotides are TGCGCCAGCAGGCTCGACGCGGATAATTCACCCCTCCACTTT.

This clone was seen just once. The chain has TRBV6-2 or TRBV6-3 and TRBJ1-2; 7 nucleotides match TRBD1. Losses at the gene ends were 5 bases for V and 5 bases for J; bases not matched to a gene: 11. Germline V gene data show CDR1 as MNHEY and CDR2 as SVGEGT. This CDR3 has 15 amino acids. The DNA of the CDR3 is TGTGCCAGCAGTCTCCCACAGGGGTGGAGGTATGGCTACACCTTC. Translating it yields CASSLPQGWRYGYTF.

This sequence joins TRBV5-5 and TRBJ1-6, with D maybe TRBD1 (6 bases). CDR1 and CDR2 (germline): SGHKS, YYEKEE (reference sequence). V lost 4 bases and J 4 bases, leaving 18 bases between the germline ends. This CDR3 has 17 amino acids. This chain's CDR3 is CASSVIAGGPYNSPLHF. The DNA for the CDR3 is TGTGCCAGCAGCGTAATCGCTGGGGGCCCTTATAATTCACCCCTCCACTTT. Using reference TRBV5-5 and TRBJ1-6 for the parts outside the CDR3, the full variable domain is DAGVTQSPTHLIKTRGQQVTLRCSPISGHKSVSWYQQVLGQGPQFIFQYYEKEERGRGNFPDRFSARQFPNYSSELNVNALLLGDSALYLCASSVIAGGPYNSPLHFGNGTRLTVT.

The chain joins TRBV3-1 (or the pseudogene TRBV3-2) to TRBJ2-1, with D possibly matching TRBD2 (6 bases). The CDR3 has 15 residues. V gave up 0 bases and J gave up 4 bases, with 10 bases separating them. Germline-derived CDR1 and CDR2 are LGHDT and YNNKEL (reference sequence). The CDR3: CASSQDSAGYNEQFF. The CDR3 nucleotides read TGTGCCAGCAGCCAAGACTCCGCGGGGTACAATGAGCAGTTCTTC.

As DNA, the CDR3 is TGTGCCAGCGGGGCCACAGATACGCAGTATTTT. Its translation: CASGATDTQYF. V usage is TRBV12-3 or TRBV12-4 and J usage is TRBJ2-3, with D possibly TRBD1 on 5 matching bases. V was trimmed by 8 bases and J by 2 bases, leaving 5 bases between them. This CDR3 region has 11 residues.

The rearrangement uses TRBV30 and TRBJ2-7; perhaps TRBD2 as D (6 bases). V gave up 4 bases and J gave up 3 bases, with 31 bases separating them. The CDR3 spans 19 residues. In germline, CDR1 is GTSNPN, CDR2 SVGIG (reference sequence). The CDR3 spells CAWNRDFGVRDRRGYEQYF. The CDR3 nucleotides are TGTGCCTGGAACAGAGACTTCGGGGTTAGGGACCGGAGGGGCTACGAGCAGTACTTC.

A word on this clone: Other DNA sequences within the sample encode an identical CDR3. The chain carries TRBV30 and TRBJ2-1, with 11 bases aligning to TRBD1. V was clipped by 3 bases and J by 4 bases; unmatched bases: 5. The CDR3 runs 15 residues. CDR1 is GTSNPN and CDR2 is SVGIG in the germline V gene (reference sequence). In DNA, the CDR3 is TGTGCCTGGAGGCGGGACAGGGGGGTGTACAATGAGCAGTTCTTC. Its protein product is CAWRRDRGVYNEQFF.

The J gene is TRBJ1-2, the V gene TRBV11-3; D not certain. Between the trimmed V and J ends, which lost 5 bases and 1 base, there was a span of 11 bases. The CDR3 runs 14 residues. Germline assignment: CDR1 SGHNT and CDR2 YENEEA. The CDR3 region has the DNA TGTGCCAGCAGCCGTCACACCGATAACTATGGCTACACCTTC. Translated, it gives CASSRHTDNYGYTF.

This chain uses TRBV5-1 with TRBJ1-1, with D possibly matching TRBD1 (6 bases). This CDR3 has 19 amino acids. Trimming removed 2 bases at V and 1 base at J, with 24 bases between. Germline CDR1 and CDR2: SGHRS and YFSETQ. Here the CDR3 reads CASSFSPYWQGTGNTEAFF. The CDR3 nucleotides read TGCGCCAGCAGCTTTTCCCCCTACTGGCAGGGGACGGGGAACACTGAAGCTTTCTTT.

J is TRBJ1-2 and V is TRBV10-2; TRBD1 matches at 7 bases. Germline V gives CDR1 WSHSY, CDR2 SAAADI. There are 12 residues in the CDR3. The junction had 3 bases not matched to a gene; V was cut back by 8 bases and J by 3 bases. The CDR3 protein is CASQDRDYGYTF. CDR3 DNA: TGCGCCAGCCAAGACAGGGACTATGGCTACACCTTC.

In its sample, this clone was seen once. The rearrangement links TRBV19 to TRBJ1-5, with D unresolved. The CDR3 has 16 residues. Germline V gene sequence: CDR1 LNHDA, CDR2 SQIVND (reference sequence). The V end was cut by 5 bases, the J end by 0 bases, with 14 bases between. CDR3: CASSVKGAYSNQPQHF. CDR3 bases: TGTGCCAGTAGTGTTAAGGGAGCCTATAGCAATCAGCCCCAGCATTTT.

V gene TRBV24-1 combines with J gene TRBJ1-2; a weak D match, TRBD1 (5 bases). Trimming removed 9 bases from V and 8 bases from J, with 18 bases in between. This CDR3 comprises 13 residues. The germline V gene has CDR1 KGHDR and CDR2 SFDVKD. CDR3 sequence reads: CATSNRRTYGYTF. The CDR3 coding sequence is TGTGCCACCTCAAACAGGAGAACTTACGGCTACACCTTC.

In its sample, this clone was seen a few times. CDR3 nucleotides: TGCAGTGCGCAACAGAATTCACCCCTCCACTTT. It yields the protein CSAQQNSPLHF. The V call is TRBV20-1, the J call TRBJ1-6; the D is unclear. Germline V CDR1 and CDR2: DFQATT, SNEGSKA (reference sequence). Trimming took off 6 bases at V and 7 bases at J, with 7 bases between the two ends. This CDR3 is built from 11 residues.

The rearrangement joins TRBV19 to TRBJ1-1, with D unclear. The V end lost 2 bases, the J end lost 1 base, and 11 bases lay between the germline ends. The CDR3 is 15 residues long. The germline gives CDR1 LNHDA, CDR2 SQIVND (reference sequence). The CDR3 nucleotides read TGTGCCAGTAGTATACTCCCTCGGGGGAACACTGAAGCTTTCTTT. It encodes CASSILPRGNTEAFF.

The V call is TRBV11-3, the J call TRBJ1-1, with 8 bases matching TRBD1. In germline, CDR1 is SGHNT, CDR2 YENEEA. J was trimmed by 0 bases and V by 4 bases; bases with no gene match: 1. The CDR3 spans 14 residues. CDR3 region: CASSSGQVNTEAFF. For the CDR3, the DNA is TGTGCCAGCAGCTCGGGACAGGTGAACACTGAAGCTTTCTTT. Supplemented by reference TRBV11-3 and TRBJ1-1, the full variable domain reads EAGVVQSPRYKIIEKKQPVAFWCNPISGHNTLYWYLQNLGQGPELLIRYENEEAVDDSQLPKDRFSAERLKGVDSTLKIQPAELGDSAVYLCASSSGQVNTEAFFGQGTRLTVV.

The chain uses TRBV2 and TRBJ1-5, with D maybe TRBD1 (5 bases). Germline CDR1 reads SNHLY; CDR2 reads FYNNEI. This CDR3 has 13 residues. V gave up 2 bases and J gave up 6 bases, with 8 bases separating them. CDR3 coding DNA: TGTGCCAGCAGTGAACAGGGTCCTCAGCCCCAGCATTTT. This encodes CASSEQGPQPQHF.

The gene calls are TRBV7-9 and TRBJ2-7, with 8 bases matching TRBD2. Germline trimming cut 1 base from V and 4 bases from J; bases unmatched to any gene: 6. The CDR3 covers 15 residues. CDR1 is SEHNR and CDR2 is FQNEAQ in the germline V gene (reference sequence). Here the CDR3 reads CASSLESGGPYEQYF. The CDR3 nucleotides read TGTGCCAGCAGCTTAGAGAGCGGGGGCCCGTACGAGCAGTACTTC.

The chain links TRBV25-1 to TRBJ1-2; D may be TRBD1 (5 bases). The CDR3 extends over 12 amino acids. V was trimmed by 7 bases and J by 4 bases, leaving 10 bases between them. Germline V gives CDR1 MGHDK, CDR2 SYGVNS. CDR3 amino acids: CASKEGFYGYTF. In DNA, the CDR3 is TGTGCCAGCAAGGAGGGGTTCTATGGCTACACCTTC.

CDR3 DNA sequence: TGTGCCTGGAGAGGGACAACGAACACCGGGGAGCTGTTTTTT. Translating it yields CAWRGTTNTGELFF. The rearrangement links TRBV30 to TRBJ2-2; maybe TRBD1 (6 bases). Germline lookup yields CDR1 GTSNPN and CDR2 SVGIG (reference sequence). Trimming removed 3 bases from V and 0 bases from J, with 8 bases in between. The CDR3 loop spans 14 amino acids.

This chain links TRBV27 with TRBJ2-6; tentative D call: TRBD1 (6 bases). This CDR3 contains 20 residues. V lost 2 bases to trimming and J lost 0 bases, with 20 bases between them. Germline CDR1 reads MNHEY; CDR2 reads SMNVEV (reference sequence). This chain's CDR3 is CASSLKGPDRIFSGANVLTF. Written as DNA, the CDR3 is TGTGCCAGCAGTTTAAAAGGGCCGGACAGAATCTTCTCTGGGGCCAACGTCCTGACTTTC.

This clone has a single count. This rearrangement joins TRBV19 to TRBJ1-1; 7 bases are shared with TRBD1. The J segment lost 0 bases and the V segment lost 0 bases, leaving 1 base of the junction unmatched. The germline V gene encodes CDR1 LNHDA and CDR2 SQIVND (reference sequence). This CDR3 comprises 15 residues. In DNA, the CDR3 is TGTGCCAGTAGTATAGACAGGGGGATGAACACTGAAGCTTTCTTT. Amino acid sequence: CASSIDRGMNTEAFF. Full variable domain (outside the CDR3, taken from reference TRBV19 and TRBJ1-1): DGGITQSPKYLFRKEGQNVTLSCEQNLNHDAMYWYRQDPGQGLRLIYYSQIVNDFQKGDIAEGYSVSREKKESFPLTVTSAQKNPTAFYLCASSIDRGMNTEAFFGQGTRLTVV.

The chain is built from TRBV9 and TRBJ1-2; the D gene is possibly TRBD1 (5 bases). The V end was cut by 2 bases, the J end by 3 bases, with 14 bases between. The CDR3 is made up of 15 amino acids. The germline CDR1 and CDR2 sequences are SGDLS and YYNGEE. The CDR3 nucleotides are TGTGCCAGCAGCGTTGGGGCCCGGGGGGACTATGGCTACACCTTC. Its protein product is CASSVGARGDYGYTF.

This chain links TRBV25-1 with TRBJ2-7; TRBD2 agrees at 11 bases. V trimming: 2 bases; J trimming: 4 bases; junction bases outside the gene matches: 7. This CDR3 is 16 amino acids long. Germline assignment: CDR1 MGHDK and CDR2 SYGVNS. Here the CDR3 DNA reads TGTGCCAGCAGTGAAGGGGTCCTAGCGGGAGGTTACGAGCAGTACTTC. Its translation is CASSEGVLAGGYEQYF.